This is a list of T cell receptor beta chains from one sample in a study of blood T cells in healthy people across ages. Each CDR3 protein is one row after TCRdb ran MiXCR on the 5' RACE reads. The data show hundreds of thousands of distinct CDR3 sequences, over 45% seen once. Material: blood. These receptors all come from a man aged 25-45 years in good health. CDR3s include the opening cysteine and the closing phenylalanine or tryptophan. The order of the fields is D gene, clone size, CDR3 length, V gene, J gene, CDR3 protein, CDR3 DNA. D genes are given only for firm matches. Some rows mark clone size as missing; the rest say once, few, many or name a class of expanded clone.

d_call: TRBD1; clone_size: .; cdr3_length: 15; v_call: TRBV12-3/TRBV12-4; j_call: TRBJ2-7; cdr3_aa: CASSFNRQGVDEQYF; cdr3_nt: TGTGCCAGCAGTTTTAATAGACAGGGAGTCGACGAGCAGTACTTC
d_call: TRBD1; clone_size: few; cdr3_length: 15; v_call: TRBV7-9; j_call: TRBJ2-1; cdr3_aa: CASSPPGQGVVEQFF; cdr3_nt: TGTGCCAGCAGCCCTCCGGGACAGGGGGTGGTTGAGCAGTTCTTC
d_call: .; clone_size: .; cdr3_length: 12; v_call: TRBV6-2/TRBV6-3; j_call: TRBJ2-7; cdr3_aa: CASRRNAYEQYF; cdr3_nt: TGTGCCAGCAGACGAAATGCCTACGAGCAGTACTTC
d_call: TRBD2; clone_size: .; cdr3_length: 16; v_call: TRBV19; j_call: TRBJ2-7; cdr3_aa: CASSIAASGRTYEQYF; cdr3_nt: TGTGCCAGTAGTATTGCGGCTAGCGGGCGGACCTACGAGCAGTACTTC
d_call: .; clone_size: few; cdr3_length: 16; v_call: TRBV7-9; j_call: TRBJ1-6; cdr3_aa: CASSLEKGPNDSPLHF; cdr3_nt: TGTGCCAGCAGCTTAGAGAAGGGGCCCAACGATTCACCCCTCCACTTT
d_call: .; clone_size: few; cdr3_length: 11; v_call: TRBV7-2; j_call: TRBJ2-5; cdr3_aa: CASSSPETQYF; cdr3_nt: TGTGCCAGCAGCTCTCCGGAGACCCAGTACTTC
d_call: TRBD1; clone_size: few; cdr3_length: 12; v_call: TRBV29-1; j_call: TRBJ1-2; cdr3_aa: CSVVEDRTDYTF; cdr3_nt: TGCAGCGTTGTGGAGGACAGGACAGACTACACCTTC
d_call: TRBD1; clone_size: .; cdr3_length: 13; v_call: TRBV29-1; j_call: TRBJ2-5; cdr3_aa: CSVGTGGSETQYF; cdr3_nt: TGCAGCGTAGGGACAGGGGGCTCAGAGACCCAGTACTTC
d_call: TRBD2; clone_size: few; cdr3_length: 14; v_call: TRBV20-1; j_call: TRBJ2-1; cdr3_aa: CSASRSSGYNEQFF; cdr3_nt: TGCAGTGCTAGTAGGTCTAGCGGGTACAATGAGCAGTTCTTC
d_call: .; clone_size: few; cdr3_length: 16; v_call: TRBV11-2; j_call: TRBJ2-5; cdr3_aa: CASSLGSLAVQETQYF; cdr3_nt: TGTGCCAGCAGCTTAGGCAGTTTAGCGGTCCAAGAGACCCAGTACTTC
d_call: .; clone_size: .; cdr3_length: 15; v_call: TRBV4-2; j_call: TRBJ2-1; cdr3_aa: CASSQPMGRAEEQFF; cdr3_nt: TGTGCCAGCAGCCAACCGATGGGGCGGGCTGAGGAGCAGTTCTTC
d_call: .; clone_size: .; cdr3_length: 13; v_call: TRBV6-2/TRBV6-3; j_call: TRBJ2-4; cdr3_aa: CASSYLQGGSQYF; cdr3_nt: TGTGCCAGCAGTTACCTCCAAGGAGGCAGTCAGTACTTC
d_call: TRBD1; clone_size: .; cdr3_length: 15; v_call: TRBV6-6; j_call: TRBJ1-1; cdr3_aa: CASSYPDRGITEAFF; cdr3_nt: TGTGCCAGCAGTTACCCCGACAGGGGGATCACTGAAGCTTTCTTT
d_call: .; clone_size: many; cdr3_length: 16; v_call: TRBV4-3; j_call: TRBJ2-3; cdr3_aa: CASTPSGGRGTDTQYF; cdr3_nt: TGCGCCAGCACCCCCTCAGGTGGCAGGGGAACAGATACGCAGTATTTT
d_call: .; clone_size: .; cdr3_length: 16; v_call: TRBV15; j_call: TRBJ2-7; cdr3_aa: CATSRDQTYSYNEQYF; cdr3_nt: TGTGCCACCAGCAGAGATCAGACCTACTCCTACAATGAGCAGTACTTC
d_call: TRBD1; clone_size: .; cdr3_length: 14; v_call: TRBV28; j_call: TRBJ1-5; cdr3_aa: CASSFTGANQPQHF; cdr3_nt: TGTGCCAGCAGTTTCACAGGGGCCAATCAGCCCCAGCATTTT
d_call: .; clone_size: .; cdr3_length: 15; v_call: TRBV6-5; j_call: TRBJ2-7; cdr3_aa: CASSYSIGWGNEQYF; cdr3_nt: TGTGCCAGCAGTTACTCGATTGGTTGGGGGAATGAGCAGTACTTC
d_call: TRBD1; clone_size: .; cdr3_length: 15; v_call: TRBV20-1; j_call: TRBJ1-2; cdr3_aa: CSARPQDRDWYGYTF; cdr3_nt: TGCAGTGCTCGGCCCCAAGACAGGGACTGGTATGGCTACACCTTC
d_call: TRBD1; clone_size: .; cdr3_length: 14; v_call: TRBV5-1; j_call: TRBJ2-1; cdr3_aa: CASSSGTGFNEQFF; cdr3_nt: TGCGCCAGCAGTTCCGGGACAGGGTTCAATGAGCAGTTCTTC
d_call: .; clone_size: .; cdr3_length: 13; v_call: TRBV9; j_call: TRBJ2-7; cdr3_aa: CASSAGDSYEQYF; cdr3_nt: TGTGCCAGCAGCGCGGGGGACTCCTACGAGCAGTACTTC
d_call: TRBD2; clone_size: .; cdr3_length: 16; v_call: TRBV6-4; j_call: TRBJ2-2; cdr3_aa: CASSVKAGDFTGELFF; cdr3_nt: TGTGCCAGCAGTGTAAAAGCGGGAGACTTTACCGGGGAGCTGTTTTTT
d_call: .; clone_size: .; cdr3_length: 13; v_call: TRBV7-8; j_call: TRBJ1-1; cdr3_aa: CASSTTLNTEAFF; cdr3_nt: TGTGCCAGCAGCACAACACTGAACACTGAAGCTTTCTTT
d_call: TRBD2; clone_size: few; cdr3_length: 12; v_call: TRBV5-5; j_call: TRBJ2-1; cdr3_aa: CASGGESGEQFF; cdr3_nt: TGTGCCAGCGGGGGGGAATCCGGGGAGCAGTTCTTC
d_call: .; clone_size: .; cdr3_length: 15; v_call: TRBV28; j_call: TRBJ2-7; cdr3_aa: CASNRGGTLIYEQYF; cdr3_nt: TGTGCCAGCAATAGAGGGGGGACGTTGATCTACGAGCAGTACTTC
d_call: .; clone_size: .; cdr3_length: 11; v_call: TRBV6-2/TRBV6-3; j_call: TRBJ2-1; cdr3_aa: CASSDLRYSFF; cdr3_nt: TGTGCCAGCAGTGACTTGCGCTATTCGTTCTTC
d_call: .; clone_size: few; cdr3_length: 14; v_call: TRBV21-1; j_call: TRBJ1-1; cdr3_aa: CASTSLGRPGEAFF; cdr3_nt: TGTGCCAGCACCTCATTAGGGAGGCCAGGTGAAGCTTTCTTT
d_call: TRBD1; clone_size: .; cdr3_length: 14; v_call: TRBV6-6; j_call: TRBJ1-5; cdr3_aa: CASRDRRNNQPQHF; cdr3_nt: TGTGCCAGCAGGGACAGGAGGAACAATCAGCCCCAGCATTTT
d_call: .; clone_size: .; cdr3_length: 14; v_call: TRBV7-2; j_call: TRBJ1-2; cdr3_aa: CASSLPRIHYGYTF; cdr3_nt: TGTGCCAGCAGCTTACCCAGGATCCACTATGGCTACACCTTC
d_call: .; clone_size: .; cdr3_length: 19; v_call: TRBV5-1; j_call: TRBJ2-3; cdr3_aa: CASSLAGAGFGADTDTQYF; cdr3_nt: TGCGCCAGCAGCTTGGCCGGGGCGGGTTTTGGAGCTGACACAGATACGCAGTATTTT
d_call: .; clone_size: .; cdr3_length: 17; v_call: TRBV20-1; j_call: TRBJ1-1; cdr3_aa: CSASPSGTRVGSTEAFF; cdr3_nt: TGCAGTGCTAGCCCATCAGGGACGCGAGTCGGCTCCACTGAAGCTTTCTTT